The clone carrying this T cell receptor (beta chain) was detected only a few times. The target antigen is unknown. V was clipped by 5 bases and J by 7 bases; unmatched bases: 11. CDR3 length equals 14 residues. CDR1 and CDR2 (germline): SEHNR, FQNEAQ (reference sequence). TCRdb independently ran MiXCR on the 5' RACE reads; one entry per CDR3 protein. The sample contains some 83,000 distinct CDR3 sequences, 7.5% to 9.5% of which appear only once. The data are from a study of spatial heterogeneity in lung cancer. Findings of the study overall: TCRs found ubiquitously expanded in tumor appeared in blood more at resection than at follow-up.

Time point of the sample: sample taken at primary tumor resection. This receptor was taken from a male donor with early-stage non-small cell lung cancer. The source was PBMCs, collected at surgery. V usage is TRBV7-9 and J usage is TRBJ2-7; 7 nucleotides agree with TRBD2. CDR3 bases: TGTGCCAGCAGCCCTAGAGGGACTACAGGAGAGCAGTACTTC. This sequence encodes CASSPRGTTGEQYF.